The entry below describes one T cell receptor beta chain. Antigen specificity is unknown. This sample is part of a study of T cells expressing NK-cell markers. The CDR3 is 13 residues long. Production of TCR beta cDNA relied on 5'RACE template switching with UMIs. TCRdb re-analyzed the 5' RACE reads; it lists each CDR3 protein once, without DNA. The record lists about 260,000 distinct CDR3 sequences, of which the ten most abundant hold more than 3.5%. Study-level results: Dominant NKG2C+ clonotypes made up roughly 1.0-8% of CD8+ T cells in a handful of donors. It remained uncertain whether the expanded NKG2C+ T cell clones were specific for HCMV antigens.

The TCR comes from a woman aged 18-70 years in good health. This chain links TRBV12-3 or TRBV12-4 with TRBJ1-1; TCRdb names TRBD1, which stays unverified in the absence of DNA. Sequencing was performed on blood T cells: a sorted CD56 or NKG2C T cell subset, CD4+ or CD8+ T cells, or bulk PBMC T cells (not recorded which). CDR3 loop: CASSFPPNTEAFF.